These 8 T cell receptor beta chains came from one sample sequenced in a study of cytomegalovirus exposure and HLA in healthy donors (dated by TCRdb to 2016 to 2017). The library was prepared using the immunoSEQ multiplex PCR assay. The multiplex PCR relied on a mix of 60 forward primers for TCR Vbeta segments and 13 reverse primers for TCR Jbeta segments. TCRdb took this table from immuneACCESS and kept in-frame rearrangements with V and J called. Such tables lack part of the clones; where checked against another copy, unresolved V genes explain under half of the gap, and the rest is unexplained. The sample table holds over 85,000 clones, of which roughly four fifths were seen once. The ten largest clones add up to 1% to 1.5% of the sample. Sequencing was carried out using PBMCs. Source of these receptors: a woman in her thirties in good health and CMV-seronegative.

This clone has just a few counts. The J gene is TRBJ1-5, the V gene TRBV6-5; 7 bases are a match to TRBD1. Germline CDR1 reads MNHEY; CDR2 reads SVGAGI. J gave up 9 bases and V 6 bases, and 11 bases lay outside the gene matches. The CDR3 spans 14 residues. The CDR3 sequence is CASSWRQGEWPQHF. The DNA for the CDR3 is TGTGCCAGCAGCTGGCGACAGGGCGAATGGCCCCAGCATTTT.

The chain employs TRBV5-1 and TRBJ2-2; 10 nucleotides match TRBD2. V was pared by 7 bases and J by 4 bases, with 13 bases of the junction left unmatched. The CDR3 totals 17 residues. Germline loops: CDR1 SGHRS, CDR2 YFSETQ. The CDR3 DNA reads as TGCGCCAGCCGGCCAGCGGGAGGGCCTAACGCCACCGGGGAGCTGTTTTTT. Amino acids: CASRPAGGPNATGELFF.

This chain links TRBV7-9 with TRBJ1-2; a possible D gene is TRBD1 (6 bases). This CDR3 has 15 amino acids. V was pared by 3 bases and J by 1 base, with 12 bases between. CDR1 and CDR2 from the germline V gene are SEHNR and FQNEAQ (reference sequence). DNA of the CDR3: TGTGCCAGCAGCTTGGGGCAGGGGAATAACTATGGCTACACCTTC. Protein product: CASSLGQGNNYGYTF.

Notes on this clone: One junction end does not reproduce the germline sequence, and a read error may be involved. Other DNA sequences in this sample translate to the same CDR3. The gene calls are TRBV7-2 and TRBJ2-1; 7 positions agree with TRBD2. Per the germline V gene, CDR1 is SGHTA and CDR2 is FQGNSA. The CDR3 runs to 17 residues. Here the CDR3 reads CASSLGGRLAVHNEQFF. The CDR3 DNA sequence: TGTGCTAGCAGCTTAGGAGGACGTCTAGCGGTCCACAATGAGCAGTTCTTC. Supplemented by reference TRBV7-2 and TRBJ2-1, the full variable domain reads GAGVSQSPSNKVTEKGKDVELRCDPISGHTALYWYRQSLGQGLEFLIYFQGNSAPDKSGLPSDRFSAERTGGSVSTLTIQRTQQEDSAVYLCASSLGGRLAVHNEQFFGPGTRLTVL.

The gene calls are TRBV28 and TRBJ1-5, with a tentative D call TRBD1 (6 bases). The CDR3 runs to 14 residues. The ends were cut back, 11 bases at V and 2 bases at J, with 16 bases in the middle. The germline CDR1 and CDR2 sequences are MDHEN and SYDVKM. The CDR3 here is CAAGGGAGNQPQHF. The DNA of the CDR3 is TGTGCCGCGGGTGGGGGGGCTGGCAATCAGCCCCAGCATTTT.

The chain joins TRBV27 to TRBJ1-2; the D gene is possibly TRBD1 (5 bases). Germline V gene lookup returns CDR1 MNHEY and CDR2 SMNVEV (reference sequence). This CDR3 has 13 amino acids. Trimming stripped 3 bases from V and 2 bases from J, with 7 bases between. The CDR3 spells CASSLEGNYGYTF. The CDR3 DNA is TGTGCCAGCAGTTTGGAGGGGAACTATGGCTACACCTTC.

This clone was seen once. The chain is built from TRBV4-2 and TRBJ2-7; 11 nucleotides align to TRBD2. The CDR3 consists of 15 residues. With V trimmed by 3 bases and J by 2 bases, 3 bases remained unmatched. CDR1 LGHNA and CDR2 YNFKEQ come from the germline V gene. The DNA of the CDR3 is TGTGCCAGCAGCCACCTTAGCGGGGGGGCCTACGAGCAGTACTTC. Protein sequence: CASSHLSGGAYEQYF.

This clone has just a few counts. This rearrangement joins TRBV7-3 to TRBJ2-3; D ambiguous. V was cut by 4 bases and J by 1 base, with 12 bases left in between. Germline CDR1 and CDR2: SGHTA and FQGTGA. This CDR3 has 15 residues. CDR3 nucleotide sequence: TGTGCCAGCAGCTCCTCCGGGTCCGGCACAGATACGCAGTATTTT. This encodes CASSSSGSGTDTQYF.